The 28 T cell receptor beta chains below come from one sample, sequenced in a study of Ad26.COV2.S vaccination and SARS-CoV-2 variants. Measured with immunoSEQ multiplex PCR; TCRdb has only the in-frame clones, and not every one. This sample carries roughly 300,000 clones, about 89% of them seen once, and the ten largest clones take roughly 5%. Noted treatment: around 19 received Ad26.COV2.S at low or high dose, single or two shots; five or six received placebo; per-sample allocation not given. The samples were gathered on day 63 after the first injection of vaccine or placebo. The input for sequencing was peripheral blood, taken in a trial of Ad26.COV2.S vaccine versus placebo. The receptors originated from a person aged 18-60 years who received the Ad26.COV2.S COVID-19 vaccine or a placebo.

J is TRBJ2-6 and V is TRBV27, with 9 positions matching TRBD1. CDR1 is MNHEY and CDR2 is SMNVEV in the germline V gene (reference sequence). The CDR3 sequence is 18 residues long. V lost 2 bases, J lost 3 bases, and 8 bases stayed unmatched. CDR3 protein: CASSLVWDREGGANVLTF. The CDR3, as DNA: TGTGCCAGCAGTTTAGTCTGGGACAGGGAAGGTGGGGCCAACGTCCTGACTTTC. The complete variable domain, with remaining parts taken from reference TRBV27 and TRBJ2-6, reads EAQVTQNPRYLITVTGKKLTVTCSQNMNHEYMSWYRQDPGLGLRQIYYSMNVEVTDKGDVPEGYKVSRKEKRNFPLILESPSPNQTSLYFCASSLVWDREGGANVLTFGAGSRLTVL.

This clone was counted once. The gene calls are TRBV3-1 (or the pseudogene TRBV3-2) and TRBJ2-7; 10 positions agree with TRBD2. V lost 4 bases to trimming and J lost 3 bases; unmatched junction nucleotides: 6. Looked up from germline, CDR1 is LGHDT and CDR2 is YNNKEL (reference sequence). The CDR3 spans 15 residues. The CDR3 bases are TGTGCCAGCAGCCGCCTTACTAGCGGGGACTACGAGCAGTACTTC. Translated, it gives CASSRLTSGDYEQYF.

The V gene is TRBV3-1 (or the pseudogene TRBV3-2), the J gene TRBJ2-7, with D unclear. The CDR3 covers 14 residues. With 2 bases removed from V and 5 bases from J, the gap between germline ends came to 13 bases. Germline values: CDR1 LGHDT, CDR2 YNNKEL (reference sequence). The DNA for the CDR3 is TGTGCCAGCAGCCAAAACGCGCAGAGTCACGAGCAGTACTTC. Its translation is CASSQNAQSHEQYF.

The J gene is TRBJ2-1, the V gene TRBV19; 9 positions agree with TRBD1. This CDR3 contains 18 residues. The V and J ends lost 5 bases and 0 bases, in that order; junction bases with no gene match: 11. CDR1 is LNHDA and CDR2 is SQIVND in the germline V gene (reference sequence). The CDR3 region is CASSLGTGLPVSYNEQFF. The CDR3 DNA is TGTGCCAGTAGTCTAGGGACAGGGCTTCCCGTCTCCTACAATGAGCAGTTCTTC.

The CDR3 spells CASRTHSGQDNEQFF. For the CDR3, the DNA is TGTGCCAGCAGAACCCATAGCGGGCAGGACAATGAGCAGTTCTTC. The J gene is TRBJ2-1, the V gene TRBV6-5; 7 bases map to TRBD2. This CDR3 region has 15 residues. The V gene end was trimmed by 6 bases and the J gene end by 5 bases; junction bases not matched to a gene: 10. From germline, CDR1 is MNHEY and CDR2 SVGAGI.

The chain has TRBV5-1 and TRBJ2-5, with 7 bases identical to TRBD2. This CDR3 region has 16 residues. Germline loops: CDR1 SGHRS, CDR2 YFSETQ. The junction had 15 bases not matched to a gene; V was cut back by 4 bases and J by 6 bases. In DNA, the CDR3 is TGCGCCAGCAGCGCCACTATGGCGGGAGTTGGAAAGACCCAGTACTTC. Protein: CASSATMAGVGKTQYF. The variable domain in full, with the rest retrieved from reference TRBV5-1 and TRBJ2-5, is KAGVTQTPRYLIKTRGQQVTLSCSPISGHRSVSWYQQTPGQGLQFLFEYFSETQRNKGNFPGRFSGRQFSNSRSEMNVSTLELGDSALYLCASSATMAGVGKTQYFGPGTRLLVL.

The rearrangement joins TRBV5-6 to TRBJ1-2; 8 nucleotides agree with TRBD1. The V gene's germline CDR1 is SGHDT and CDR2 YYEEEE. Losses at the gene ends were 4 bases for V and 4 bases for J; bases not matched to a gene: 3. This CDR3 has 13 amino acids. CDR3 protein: CASSVGQVYGYTF. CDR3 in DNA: TGTGCCAGCAGCGTGGGACAGGTCTATGGCTACACCTTC.

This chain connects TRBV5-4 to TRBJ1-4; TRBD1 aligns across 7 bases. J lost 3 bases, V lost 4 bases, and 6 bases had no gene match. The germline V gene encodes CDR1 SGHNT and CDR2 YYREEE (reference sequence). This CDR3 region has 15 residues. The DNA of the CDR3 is TGTGCCAGCAGCACAAAGACAGGGTCTAATGAAAAACTGTTTTTT. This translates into CASSTKTGSNEKLFF.

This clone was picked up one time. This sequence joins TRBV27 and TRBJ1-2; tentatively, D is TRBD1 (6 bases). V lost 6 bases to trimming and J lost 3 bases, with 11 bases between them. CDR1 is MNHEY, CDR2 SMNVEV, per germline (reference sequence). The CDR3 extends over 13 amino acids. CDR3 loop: CASRGGEDYGYTF. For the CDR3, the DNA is TGTGCCAGCAGAGGGGGGGAGGACTATGGCTACACCTTC.

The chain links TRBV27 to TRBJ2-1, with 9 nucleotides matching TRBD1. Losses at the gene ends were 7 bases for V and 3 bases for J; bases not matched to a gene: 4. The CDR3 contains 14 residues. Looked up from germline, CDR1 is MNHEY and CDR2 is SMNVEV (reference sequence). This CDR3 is CASTRQGVYNEQFF. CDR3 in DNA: TGTGCCAGCACTCGACAGGGGGTCTACAATGAGCAGTTCTTC.

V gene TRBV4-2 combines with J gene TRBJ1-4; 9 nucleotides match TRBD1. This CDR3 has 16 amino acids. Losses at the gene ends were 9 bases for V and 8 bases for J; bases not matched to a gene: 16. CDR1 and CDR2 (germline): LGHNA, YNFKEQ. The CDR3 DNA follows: TGTGCCAGTTTGAACACCGGGACAGGGCTGGAAGAAAAACTGTTTTTT. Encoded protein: CASLNTGTGLEEKLFF.

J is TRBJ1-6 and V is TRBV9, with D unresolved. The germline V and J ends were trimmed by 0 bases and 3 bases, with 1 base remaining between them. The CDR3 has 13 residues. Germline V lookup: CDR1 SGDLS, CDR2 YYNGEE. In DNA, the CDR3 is TGTGCCAGCAGCGTAGACTATAATTCACCCCTCCACTTT. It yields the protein CASSVDYNSPLHF.

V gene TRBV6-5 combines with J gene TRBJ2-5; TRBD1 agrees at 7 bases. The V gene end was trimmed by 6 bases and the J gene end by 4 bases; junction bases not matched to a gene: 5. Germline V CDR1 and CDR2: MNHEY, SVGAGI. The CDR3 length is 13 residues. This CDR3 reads CASRTDRRETQYF. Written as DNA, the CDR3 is TGTGCCAGCAGAACGGACAGGCGAGAGACCCAGTACTTC.

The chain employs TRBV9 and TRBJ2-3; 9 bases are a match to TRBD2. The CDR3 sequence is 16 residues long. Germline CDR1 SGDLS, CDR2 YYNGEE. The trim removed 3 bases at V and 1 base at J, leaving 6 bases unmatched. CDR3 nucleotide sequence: TGTGCCAGCAGCGATGGGACTAGCTTGCGCACAGATACGCAGTATTTT. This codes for CASSDGTSLRTDTQYF.

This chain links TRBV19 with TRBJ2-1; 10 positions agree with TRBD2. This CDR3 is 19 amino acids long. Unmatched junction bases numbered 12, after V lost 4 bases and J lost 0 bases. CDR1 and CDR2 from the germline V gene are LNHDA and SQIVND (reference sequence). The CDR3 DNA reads TGTGCCAGTAGTACCCGGCCACTAGCGGGACCTAGCTCCTACAATGAGCAGTTCTTC. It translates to CASSTRPLAGPSSYNEQFF.

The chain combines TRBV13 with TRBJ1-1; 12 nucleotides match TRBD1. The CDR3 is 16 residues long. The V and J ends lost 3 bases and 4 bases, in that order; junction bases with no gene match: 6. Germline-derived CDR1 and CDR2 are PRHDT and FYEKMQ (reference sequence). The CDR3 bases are TGTGCCAGCAGCTTCGGGGGACAGGGGGCAACCACTGAAGCTTTCTTT. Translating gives CASSFGGQGATTEAFF.

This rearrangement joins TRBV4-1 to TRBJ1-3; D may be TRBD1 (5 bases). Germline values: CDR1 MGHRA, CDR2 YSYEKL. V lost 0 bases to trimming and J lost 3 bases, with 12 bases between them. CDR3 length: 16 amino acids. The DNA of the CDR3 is TGCGCCAGCAGCCAAGATCGGGGGATCTTTGGAAACACCATATATTTT. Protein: CASSQDRGIFGNTIYF.

The CDR3 protein is CASSYSTSGNTIYF. The CDR3 nucleotides read TGTGCCAGCAGTTACTCGACATCTGGAAACACCATATATTTT. The J gene is TRBJ1-3, the V gene TRBV6-6; D unresolved. The ends were cut back, 0 bases at V and 1 base at J, with 4 bases in the middle. The germline CDR1 and CDR2 sequences are MNHNY and SVGAGI (reference sequence). This CDR3 has 14 residues.

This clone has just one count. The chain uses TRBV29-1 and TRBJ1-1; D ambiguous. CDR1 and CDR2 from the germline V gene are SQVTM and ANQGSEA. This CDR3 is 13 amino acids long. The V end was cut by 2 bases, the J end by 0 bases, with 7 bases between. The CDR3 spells CSVERQLNTEAFF. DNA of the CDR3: TGCAGCGTTGAAAGGCAGTTGAACACTGAAGCTTTCTTT. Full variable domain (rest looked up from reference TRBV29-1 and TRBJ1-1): SAVISQKPSRDICQRGTSLTIQCQVDSQVTMMFWYRQQPGQSLTLIATANQGSEATYESGFVIDKFPISRPNLTFSTLTVSNMSPEDSSIYLCSVERQLNTEAFFGQGTRLTVV.

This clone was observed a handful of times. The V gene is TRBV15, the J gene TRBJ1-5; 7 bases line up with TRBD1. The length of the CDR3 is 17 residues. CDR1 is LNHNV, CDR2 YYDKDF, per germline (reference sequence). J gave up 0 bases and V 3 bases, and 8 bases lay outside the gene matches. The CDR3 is CATSSTKTGYSNQPQHF. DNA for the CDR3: TGTGCCACCAGCAGCACGAAGACAGGGTATAGCAATCAGCCCCAGCATTTT.

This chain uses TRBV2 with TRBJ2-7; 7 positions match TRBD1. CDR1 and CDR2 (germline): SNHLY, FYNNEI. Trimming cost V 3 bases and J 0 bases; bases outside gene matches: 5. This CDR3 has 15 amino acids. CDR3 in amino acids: CASSDRTGYSYEQYF. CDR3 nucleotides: TGTGCCAGCAGTGACCGGACAGGTTACTCCTACGAGCAGTACTTC. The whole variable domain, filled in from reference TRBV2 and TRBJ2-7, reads EPEVTQTPSHQVTQMGQEVILRCVPISNHLYFYWYRQILGQKVEFLVSFYNNEISEKSEIFDDQFSVERPDGSNFTLKIRSTKLEDSAMYFCASSDRTGYSYEQYFGPGTRLTVT.

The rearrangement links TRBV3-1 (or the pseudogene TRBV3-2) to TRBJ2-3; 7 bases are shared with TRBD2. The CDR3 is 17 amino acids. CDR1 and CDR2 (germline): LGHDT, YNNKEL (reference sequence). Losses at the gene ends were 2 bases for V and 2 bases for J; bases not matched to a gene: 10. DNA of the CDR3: TGTGCCAGCAGCCAAAGACGTCTCGGGAGGCCCACAGATACGCAGTATTTT. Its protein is CASSQRRLGRPTDTQYF.

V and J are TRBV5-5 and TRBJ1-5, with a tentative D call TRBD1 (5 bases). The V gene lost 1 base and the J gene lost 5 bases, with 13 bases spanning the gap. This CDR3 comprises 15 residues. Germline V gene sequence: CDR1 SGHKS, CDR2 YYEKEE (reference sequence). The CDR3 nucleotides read TGTGCCAGCAGCTTGATATCAGGGCCCGATCAGCCCCAGCATTTT. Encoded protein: CASSLISGPDQPQHF.

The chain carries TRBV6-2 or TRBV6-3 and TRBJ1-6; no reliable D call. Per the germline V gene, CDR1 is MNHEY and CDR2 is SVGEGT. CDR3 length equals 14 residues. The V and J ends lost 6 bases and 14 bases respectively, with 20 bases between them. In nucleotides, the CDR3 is TGTGCCAGCAGCAAGGACGGGAAAGGGTCTTCCCTCCACTTT. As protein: CASSKDGKGSSLHF.

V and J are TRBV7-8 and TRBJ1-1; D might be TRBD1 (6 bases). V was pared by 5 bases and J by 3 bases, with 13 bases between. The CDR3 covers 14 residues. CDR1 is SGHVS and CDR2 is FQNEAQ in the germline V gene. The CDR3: CASSVRDTDTEAFF. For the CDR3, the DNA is TGTGCCAGCAGCGTCCGGGACACCGACACTGAAGCTTTCTTT.

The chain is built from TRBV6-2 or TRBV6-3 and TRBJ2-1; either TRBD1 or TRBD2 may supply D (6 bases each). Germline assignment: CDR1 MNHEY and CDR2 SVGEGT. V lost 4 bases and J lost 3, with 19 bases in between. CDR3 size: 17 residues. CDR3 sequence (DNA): TGTGCCAGCAGTTCAACCCGGGGGCCATACAACTACAATGAGCAGTTCTTC. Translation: CASSSTRGPYNYNEQFF.

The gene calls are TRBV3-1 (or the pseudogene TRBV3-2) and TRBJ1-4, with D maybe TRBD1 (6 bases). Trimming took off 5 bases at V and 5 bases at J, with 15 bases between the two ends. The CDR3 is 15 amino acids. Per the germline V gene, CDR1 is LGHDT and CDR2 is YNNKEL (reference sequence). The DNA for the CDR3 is TGTGCCAGCAGCGCCCAGGGGAACATAAATGAAAAACTGTTTTTT. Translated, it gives CASSAQGNINEKLFF.

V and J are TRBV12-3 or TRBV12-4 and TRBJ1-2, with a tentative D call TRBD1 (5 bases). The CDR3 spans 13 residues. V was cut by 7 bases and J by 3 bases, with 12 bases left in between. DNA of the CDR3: TGTGCCAGCACCTGGGGCCTGTACTATGGCTACACCTTC. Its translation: CASTWGLYYGYTF.